These 10 T cell receptor beta chains share one sample of origin, sequenced in a study of blood T cell repertoires in COVID-19. The assay was immunoSEQ multiplex PCR, and TCRdb's table has in-frame clones only and misses some. The table lists over 60,000 clones, 65% to 90% of them singletons. The material sequenced was peripheral blood. These receptor sequences come from a man in his fifties or sixties with COVID-19, enrolled during active disease.

V gene TRBV14 combines with J gene TRBJ2-1; D remains unclear. Trimming removed 0 bases from V and 4 bases from J, with 10 bases in between. Germline loops: CDR1 SGHDN, CDR2 FVKESK. This CDR3 region has 15 residues. The DNA of the CDR3 is TGTGCCAGCAGCCAAGATGCGCGCGAATACAATGAGCAGTTCTTC. Translating it yields CASSQDAREYNEQFF.

In this sample, this clone turned up once. V gene TRBV18 combines with J gene TRBJ2-3; 8 positions match TRBD1. Trimming cost V 3 bases and J 2 bases; bases outside gene matches: 7. This CDR3 comprises 16 residues. The germline V gene has CDR1 KGHSH and CDR2 LQKENI. CDR3 sequence: CASSPVGTGDTDTQYF. CDR3 nucleotides: TGTGCCAGCTCACCGGTTGGGACAGGAGACACAGATACGCAGTATTTT.

The chain has TRBV5-1 and TRBJ1-4; 8 bases line up with TRBD1. V was pared by 0 bases and J by 7 bases, with 11 bases of the junction left unmatched. The CDR3 runs 17 residues. Germline V gives CDR1 SGHRS, CDR2 YFSETQ. The CDR3 DNA reads as TGCGCCAGCAGCTTGGGGGAGGGACAGGCGGATGTTGAAAAACTGTTTTTT. This sequence encodes CASSLGEGQADVEKLFF.

The genes are TRBV7-2 and TRBJ1-6, with a weak D call TRBD1 (5 bases). The CDR3 contains 16 residues. Deletions cut 1 base from V and 10 bases from J, with 17 bases between. Germline-derived CDR1 and CDR2 are SGHTA and FQGNSA. The CDR3 protein is CASSLVSGGSGSPLHF. The CDR3 DNA is TGTGCCAGCAGCTTAGTTTCGGGGGGGAGTGGGTCACCCCTCCACTTT.

This clone has just a few counts. The rearrangement joins TRBV25-1 to TRBJ2-7; TRBD1 aligns across 7 bases. Trimming at V came to 2 bases and at J to 6 bases, leaving 10 bases not matched to a gene. The CDR3 is 15 residues long. The germline V gene encodes CDR1 MGHDK and CDR2 SYGVNS. CDR3 amino acids: CASSEPTDRDGEQYF. The CDR3 DNA reads as TGTGCCAGCAGTGAACCCACTGACAGGGACGGCGAGCAGTACTTC.

The J gene is TRBJ2-3, the V gene TRBV7-3; 9 positions agree with TRBD1. The CDR3 covers 16 residues. The junction had 6 bases not matched to a gene; V was cut back by 2 bases and J by 3 bases. The germline V gene has CDR1 SGHTA and CDR2 FQGTGA. CDR3 in amino acids: CASSLGGTGMTDTQYF. The DNA for the CDR3 is TGTGCCAGCAGCTTAGGCGGGACAGGGATGACAGATACGCAGTATTTT. The whole variable domain, remainder taken from reference TRBV7-3 and TRBJ2-3, is GAGVSQTPSNKVTEKGKYVELRCDPISGHTALYWYRQSLGQGPEFLIYFQGTGAADDSGLPNDRFFAVRPEGSVSTLKIQRTERGDSAVYLCASSLGGTGMTDTQYFGPGTRLTVL.

The V gene is TRBV19, the J gene TRBJ2-3; 10 positions match TRBD2. The J segment lost 4 bases and the V segment lost 4 bases, leaving 5 bases of the junction unmatched. Germline V gene sequence: CDR1 LNHDA, CDR2 SQIVND (reference sequence). The length of the CDR3 is 15 residues. Here the CDR3 DNA reads TGTGCCAGTAGTAGGGCTAGCGGGAGCCCAGATACGCAGTATTTT. It yields the protein CASSRASGSPDTQYF. The variable domain in full, with the rest retrieved from reference TRBV19 and TRBJ2-3, is DGGITQSPKYLFRKEGQNVTLSCEQNLNHDAMYWYRQDPGQGLRLIYYSQIVNDFQKGDIAEGYSVSREKKESFPLTVTSAQKNPTAFYLCASSRASGSPDTQYFGPGTRLTVL.

The rearrangement uses TRBV18 and TRBJ2-7, with D tentatively TRBD1 (6 bases). Looked up from germline, CDR1 is KGHSH and CDR2 is LQKENI. The CDR3 covers 15 residues. Trimming stripped 0 bases from V and 5 bases from J, with 14 bases between. Here the CDR3 DNA reads TGTGCCAGCTCACCACCGAACAGGGAAGTCGACGAGCAGTACTTC. Protein sequence: CASSPPNREVDEQYF.

The CDR3 DNA is TGTGCCAGAAGCTTGGGGTCTAGCGGGAGCTACACAGATACGCAGTATTTT. Amino acid sequence: CARSLGSSGSYTDTQYF. V is TRBV5-3 and J is TRBJ2-3, with 10 bases fitting TRBD2. TRBV5-3 is assigned to the ORF class and has an uncertain function. The CDR3 consists of 17 residues. The ends lost 0 bases at V and 2 bases at J; junction bases unmatched: 6.

This clone came up a few times. The chain links TRBV2 to TRBJ1-4, with 7 bases matching TRBD1. The V gene's germline CDR1 is SNHLY and CDR2 FYNNEI. CDR3 length: 12 amino acids. V lost 6 bases, J lost 8 bases, and 3 bases stayed unmatched. CDR3 DNA sequence: TGTGCCAGCAGCGCAGGGGGAGAAAAACTGTTTTTT. It is translated as CASSAGGEKLFF. Filled out from reference TRBV2 and TRBJ1-4, the complete variable domain reads EPEVTQTPSHQVTQMGQEVILRCVPISNHLYFYWYRQILGQKVEFLVSFYNNEISEKSEIFDDQFSVERPDGSNFTLKIRSTKLEDSAMYFCASSAGGEKLFFGSGTQLSVL.